A single sample gave rise to the 9 T cell receptor beta chains below, sequenced in a study of regulatory T cells in long-lasting Graves disease. TCR beta libraries were built with iRepertoire HTBI primers and Arm-PCR of CDR3 regions. Each CDR3 protein is one row after TCRdb ran MiXCR on the multiplex PCR reads. This repertoire shows over 500,000 distinct CDR3 sequences, roughly 16% found once; its top ten account for more than 10%. Time point specified: newly diagnosed GD, antithyroid drugs for less than 3 months. There was RNA extracted from PBMCs, and the TCR library was made from it. The same sample was also studied in work on T cells in Graves' hyperthyroidism and ophthalmopathy.

Material: peripheral blood mononuclear cells (PBMCs), obtained at new diagnosis, from a patient treated with antithyroid drugs. These receptors were collected from a man younger than 30 with Graves disease.

This clonotype was detected many times. The rearrangement joins TRBV28 to TRBJ2-1, with D possibly matching TRBD2 (5 bases). CDR1 MDHEN and CDR2 SYDVKM come from the germline V gene. This CDR3 comprises 14 residues. The germline V and J ends were trimmed by 5 bases and 2 bases, with 10 bases remaining between them. For the CDR3, the DNA is TGTGCCAGCAGTGGTCTGGGAGCCTACAATGAGCAGTTCTTC. Translating gives CASSGLGAYNEQFF.

In this sample, this clonotype turned up many times. The chain has TRBV6-5 and TRBJ2-7; no definite D call. The CDR3 has 15 amino acids. Germline V gives CDR1 MNHEY, CDR2 SVGAGI. The V gene lost 2 bases and the J gene lost 3 bases, with 14 bases spanning the gap. The CDR3: CASSYRAQTFYEQYF. The CDR3, as DNA: TGTGCCAGCAGTTACAGGGCCCAAACCTTCTACGAGCAGTACTTC.

There are many counts of this clonotype. The chain combines TRBV24-1 with TRBJ1-2, with D unresolved. The ends were cut back, 2 bases at V and 5 bases at J, with 8 bases in the middle. The CDR3 runs 13 residues. Germline loops: CDR1 KGHDR, CDR2 SFDVKD. DNA of the CDR3: TGTGCCACCAGTGATTCCTCGCGGTATGGCTACACCTTC. This sequence encodes CATSDSSRYGYTF.

This clonotype was picked up a small number of times. One end of the junction does not line up with germline, which may come from a read error. V gene TRBV2 combines with J gene TRBJ1-5; a weak D match, TRBD1 (5 bases). The CDR3 has 12 residues. CDR1 and CDR2 from the germline V gene are SNHLY and FYNNEI. The CDR3, as DNA: TGTGCCAGCACCCCGGGGCATCAGCTCCAGCATTTT. Translated: CASTPGHQLQHF. Using reference TRBV2 and TRBJ1-5 for the parts outside the CDR3, the full variable domain is EPEVTQTPSHQVTQMGQEVILRCVPISNHLYFYWYRQILGQKVEFLVSFYNNEISEKSEIFDDQFSVERPDGSNFTLKIRSTKLEDSAMYFCASTPGHQLQHFGDGTRLSIL.

This clonotype has a count of ten or more. The V and J genes are TRBV29-1 and TRBJ2-1, with D unclear. Germline CDR1 and CDR2: SQVTM and ANQGSEA. This CDR3 contains 12 residues. V shed 3 bases and J shed 4 bases, with 7 bases lying between them. The CDR3: CSVEVVYNEQFF. Written as DNA, the CDR3 is TGCAGCGTTGAGGTCGTATACAATGAGCAGTTCTTC.

This clonotype showed up many times. This chain uses TRBV5-1 with TRBJ2-1; TRBD2 matches at 14 bases. Germline V gives CDR1 SGHRS, CDR2 YFSETQ. This CDR3 spans 19 amino acids. Trimming cost V 1 base and J 2 bases; bases outside gene matches: 8. For the CDR3, the DNA is TGCGCCAGCAGCTTGAAGGGACTAGCGGGAGAAGTCCCCTACAATGAGCAGTTCTTC. Amino acids: CASSLKGLAGEVPYNEQFF.

This clonotype was counted ten times or more. This rearrangement joins TRBV5-1 to TRBJ1-3; D perhaps matches TRBD1 (5 bases). V lost 0 bases to trimming and J lost 0 bases, with 10 bases between them. This CDR3 has 16 residues. Germline values: CDR1 SGHRS, CDR2 YFSETQ. The CDR3 reads CASSLEQVFSGNTIYF. The CDR3 coding sequence is TGCGCCAGCAGCTTGGAACAGGTCTTCTCTGGAAACACCATATATTTT.

In this sample, this clonotype turned up many times. This chain uses TRBV5-5 with TRBJ2-5; 7 bases fit TRBD2. The germline V gene has CDR1 SGHKS and CDR2 YYEKEE (reference sequence). The CDR3 sequence is 13 residues long. Germline trimming cut 4 bases from V and 5 bases from J; bases unmatched to any gene: 5. CDR3 nucleotides: TGTGCCAGCAGCCGGGAGGCGAGGGAGACCCAGTACTTC. Translated, it gives CASSREARETQYF.

This clonotype was recorded many times. V gene TRBV7-9 combines with J gene TRBJ1-1; no clear D gene. Germline-derived CDR1 and CDR2 are SEHNR and FQNEAQ (reference sequence). The V end lost 2 bases, the J end lost 7 bases, and 11 bases lay between the germline ends. The CDR3 is made up of 13 amino acids. CDR3 coding DNA: TGTGCCAGCAGCTTAATTAGGAGTAATGAAGCTTTCTTT. This translates into CASSLIRSNEAFF. Filled out from reference TRBV7-9 and TRBJ1-1, the complete variable domain reads DTGVSQNPRHKITKRGQNVTFRCDPISEHNRLYWYRQTLGQGPEFLTYFQNEAQLEKSRLLSDRFSAERPKGSFSTLEIQRTEQGDSAMYLCASSLIRSNEAFFGQGTRLTVV.